This TCR beta chain derives from a study of blood T cell repertoires in COVID-19. This CDR3 contains 15 residues. Per germline, CDR1 SGHNT and CDR2 YENEEA. V was clipped by 3 bases and J by 0 bases; unmatched bases: 1. The method was immunoSEQ multiplex PCR; TCRdb's version includes in-frame clones alone and lacks a portion of them. The sample comprises almost 400,000 clones, about 90% of which are singletons, and about 2.1% rests with the top ten. The sequence derives from a woman aged 55-70 years with COVID-19, enrolled during active disease. The chain couples TRBV11-3 to TRBJ1-1, with TRBD1 matching 10 bases. The sample was peripheral blood. CDR3 protein: CASSLGQGMNTEAFF. DNA for the CDR3: TGTGCCAGCAGCTTGGGACAGGGGATGAACACTGAAGCTTTCTTT. The complete variable domain, with remaining parts taken from reference TRBV11-3 and TRBJ1-1, reads EAGVVQSPRYKIIEKKQPVAFWCNPISGHNTLYWYLQNLGQGPELLIRYENEEAVDDSQLPKDRFSAERLKGVDSTLKIQPAELGDSAVYLCASSLGQGMNTEAFFGQGTRLTVV.